A selection of T cell receptor beta chains follows, all from one sample in a study of technical replicates of blood from a handful of donors. This table comes from immunoSEQ multiplex PCR, and its TCRdb copy is limited to in-frame clones, with some not included. This table has 75,000 or so clones, 90% to 95% appearing once. The sample taken for sequencing was T cells isolated from PBMCs. Every receptor here comes from a human donor in good health. The conserved cysteine and the conserved F or W are not part of the CDR3 here. Only part of the rows carry a size: once, few, many, or a class if the clone is expanded.

abundance | v_gene | CDR3aa
- | TRBV5-4 | ASSFDGRAETQY
- | TRBV10-3 | AITTGDTDTQY
- | TRBV19 | ASSIVRALYNEQF
- | TRBV28 | ASSQAGGYETQY
- | TRBV5-1 | ASSLGLEGETQY
- | TRBV19 | ASSMAGVQETQY
once | TRBV30 | AWSGTGIEQF
- | TRBV6-6 | ASSYGGINTEAF
- | TRBV4-1 | ASSLGSAETQY
- | TRBV6-5 | ASSSGTSGYNEQF
- | TRBV28 | ASSFERSPDTQY
- | TRBV11-2 | ASSLAPGDSFGYT
- | TRBV7-2 | ASSLEGTGVTGELF
once | TRBV30 | AWSWDRATDTQY
- | TRBV19 | ASSISRATEAF
- | TRBV5-1 | ASSATGSTSTDTQY
- | TRBV18 | ASSPTGVAF
- | TRBV2 | ASNPGQGQGGYT
- | TRBV5-6 | ASSLFFGGLAGQAGELF
- | TRBV28 | ASTETGGETQY
- | TRBV5-8 | ASSLSPKVEQY
- | TRBV5-1 | ASSYRGSEETQY
- | TRBV28 | ASSLGGQTLTDTQY
- | TRBV6-6 | ASRPRGFNEQY
- | TRBV2 | ASSERQLLAKNIQY
- | TRBV30 | AWNGRGHQPQH
- | TRBV7-9 | ASSLAGAGAASGANVLT
- | TRBV28 | ASSSTGVATNEKLF
once | TRBV9 | ASSFGSSYNEQF
- | TRBV28 | ASSLSGTGGLAGKLF
- | TRBV29-1 | SVGVRPYEQY
- | TRBV28 | ASRSRLLAGDFKLWQY
- | TRBV6-1 | ASSPTGLAQPQH
- | TRBV21-1 | ASSKGGQGASEQY
- | TRBV5-6 | ASSPTSGGAGELF
- | TRBV13 | ASSPTVTDYGYT
- | TRBV18 | ASSPTTGVMNTEAF
- | TRBV4-3 | ASSPGVAGGAYEQY
- | TRBV9 | ASSAIAGEGYEQY
- | TRBV27 | ASSSGTGGYEQY
- | TRBV7-2 | ASSLDGGQY
- | TRBV29-1 | SVAGGSTEAF
- | TRBV6-1 | ASSDGGNGNTIY
- | TRBV6-6 | ASSYAGQAYEQY
few | TRBV19 | ASSGGSGANVLT
few | TRBV5-4 | ASSLGQGSGELF